This T cell receptor beta chain is from a study of blood T cell repertoires in COVID-19. Background on the study: COVID-19 samples from acute and convalescent phases originated in the United States, Italy and Spain.

Assay used: immunoSEQ multiplex PCR; TCRdb lists only in-frame clones, some missing. The data contain about 160,000 clones, approximately 82% of them singletons. Sequenced: peripheral blood. This TCR derives from an elderly woman with active or convalescent COVID-19.

The CDR3 loop is CASSQSIIWLGHTEAFF. The CDR3 DNA is TGCGCCAGCAGTCAATCGATAATTTGGCTGGGGCACACTGAAGCTTTCTTT. The chain couples TRBV23-1 to TRBJ1-1, with D tentatively TRBD1 (5 bases). TRBV23-1 is known as an ORF, though its function is uncertain. CDR3 length: 17 amino acids. V lost 0 bases to trimming and J lost 3 bases, with 17 bases between them.